This T cell receptor beta chain was identified in a study of blood T cell repertoires in COVID-19. Study context: There were acute and convalescent COVID-19 samples, and they came from the United States, Italy and Spain.

V gave up 1 base and J gave up 6 bases, with 13 bases separating them. The CDR3 length is 15 residues. The V gene's germline CDR1 is LGHDT and CDR2 YNNKEL (reference sequence). Per the original methods: Reference gene primer amplification gave nucleated cell count estimates. TCRdb's copy holds only in-frame clones and misses some; the assay was immunoSEQ multiplex PCR. V and J calls and clone size come straight from that table; D and trimming were deduced from the DNA. The sample contains about 240,000 clones, roughly 80% of which appear only once. Sequencing was performed on peripheral blood. This TCR was recovered from a woman aged 70-85 years with acute or convalescent COVID-19. The chain recombines TRBV3-1 (or the pseudogene TRBV3-2) with TRBJ1-5, with no clear D. CDR3: CASSQGSGVGQPQHF. The CDR3 DNA follows: TGTGCCAGCAGCCAAGGTTCCGGGGTGGGTCAGCCCCAGCATTTT.